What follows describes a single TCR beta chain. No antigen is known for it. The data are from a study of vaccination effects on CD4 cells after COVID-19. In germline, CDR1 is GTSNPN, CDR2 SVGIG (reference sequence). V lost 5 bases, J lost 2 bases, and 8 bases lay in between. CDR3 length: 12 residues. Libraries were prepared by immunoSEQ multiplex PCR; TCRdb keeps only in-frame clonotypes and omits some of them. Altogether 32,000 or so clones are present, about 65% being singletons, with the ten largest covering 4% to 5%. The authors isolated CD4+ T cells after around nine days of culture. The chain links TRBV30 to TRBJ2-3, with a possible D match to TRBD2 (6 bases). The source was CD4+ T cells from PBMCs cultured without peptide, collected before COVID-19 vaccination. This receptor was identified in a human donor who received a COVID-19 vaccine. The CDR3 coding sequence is TGTGCCTGGGGACTATTCACAGATACGCAGTATTTT. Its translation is CAWGLFTDTQYF.